A selection of T cell receptor beta chains follows, all from one sample in a study of T cells in Graves' hyperthyroidism and ophthalmopathy. TCRdb fed the multiplex PCR reads into MiXCR, producing one record per CDR3 protein. This table holds hundreds of thousands of distinct CDR3 sequences, 12% to 15% found once. Sequenced sample: blood. The receptors were sampled from a woman in her late teens or twenties with Graves' hyperthyroidism. CDR3s include the opening cysteine and the closing phenylalanine or tryptophan. The D gene is left open where the match is weak. Clone size, where shown, is once, few, many, or a class for clones that have expanded.

j_call: TRBJ2-5; v_call: TRBV11-2; clone_size: many; d_call: NA; cdr3_nt: TGTGCCAGCAGCCCCGGTCCGGGACTGGCAGAGACCCAGTACTTC; cdr3_aa: CASSPGPGLAETQYF
j_call: TRBJ2-7; v_call: TRBV20-1; clone_size: many; d_call: TRBD2; cdr3_nt: TGCAGTGCACCCGGGGCACTAGCGAGCTCCTACGAGCAGTACTTC; cdr3_aa: CSAPGALASSYEQYF
j_call: TRBJ2-7; v_call: TRBV5-6; clone_size: NA; d_call: TRBD1; cdr3_nt: TGTGCCAGCAGCTGGAGGGACAGGCGATACGAGCAGTACTTC; cdr3_aa: CASSWRDRRYEQYF
j_call: TRBJ2-1; v_call: TRBV7-9; clone_size: NA; d_call: TRBD2; cdr3_nt: TGTGCCAGCAGCTGGGGGGCTAGCGGGAGCTCCTACAATGAGCAGTTCTTC; cdr3_aa: CASSWGASGSSYNEQFF
j_call: TRBJ2-7; v_call: TRBV14; clone_size: NA; d_call: TRBD2; cdr3_nt: TGTGCCAGCAGCCAAGATGGGACTAGCGGCTACGAGCAGTACTTC; cdr3_aa: CASSQDGTSGYEQYF
j_call: TRBJ2-7; v_call: TRBV6-2/TRBV6-3; clone_size: NA; d_call: NA; cdr3_nt: TGTGCCAGCCTTTCTCTCCCGGGACGGAACTACGAGCAGTACTTC; cdr3_aa: CASLSLPGRNYEQYF
j_call: TRBJ1-1; v_call: TRBV9; clone_size: few; d_call: NA; cdr3_nt: TGTGCCAGCAGCCAGGACTATTCCACTGAAGCTTTCTTT; cdr3_aa: CASSQDYSTEAFF
j_call: TRBJ2-3; v_call: TRBV4-1; clone_size: NA; d_call: NA; cdr3_nt: TGCGCCAGCAGCCAACAGAACCCCGCCGGCCCAGATACGCAGTATTTT; cdr3_aa: CASSQQNPAGPDTQYF
j_call: TRBJ2-1; v_call: TRBV30; clone_size: NA; d_call: TRBD2; cdr3_nt: TGTGCCTGGAGTGACCCCCGGGCTAGCGGGATGTACAATGAGCAGTTCTTC; cdr3_aa: CAWSDPRASGMYNEQFF
j_call: TRBJ2-5; v_call: TRBV4-2; clone_size: NA; d_call: TRBD2; cdr3_nt: TGTGCCAGCAGCCAAGATTTATTGAGACTAGCGGGCAGAGGGGGAATCCAAGAGACCCAGTACTTC; cdr3_aa: CASSQDLLRLAGRGGIQETQYF
j_call: TRBJ1-4; v_call: TRBV20-1; clone_size: many; d_call: NA; cdr3_nt: TGCAGTGCTAGAGTAGGGGTTATTGAAAAACTGTTTTTT; cdr3_aa: CSARVGVIEKLFF
j_call: TRBJ2-2; v_call: TRBV7-2; clone_size: few; d_call: NA; cdr3_nt: TGTGCCAGCAGCTTAGGCATGGCGGGCACTAACACCGGGGAGCTGTTTTTT; cdr3_aa: CASSLGMAGTNTGELFF
j_call: TRBJ1-5; v_call: TRBV27; clone_size: few; d_call: TRBD1; cdr3_nt: TGTGCCAGCAGTTCTCAGGGGGGGGGGAGCAATCAGCCCCAGCATTTT; cdr3_aa: CASSSQGGGSNQPQHF
j_call: TRBJ2-1; v_call: TRBV3-1; clone_size: many; d_call: NA; cdr3_nt: TGTGCCAGCAGCCAAGAGGTCTTTAGTGGGACACCTTATAGCAATGAGCAGTTCTTC; cdr3_aa: CASSQEVFSGTPYSNEQFF
j_call: TRBJ2-7; v_call: TRBV27; clone_size: few; d_call: NA; cdr3_nt: TGTGCCAGCAGTTTCGTGGGGGGCTCCTACGAGCAGTACTTC; cdr3_aa: CASSFVGGSYEQYF
j_call: TRBJ1-2; v_call: TRBV9; clone_size: NA; d_call: TRBD1; cdr3_nt: TGTGCCAGCAGCGTAGGCCCGACAGGGTCTAACTATGGCTACACCTTC; cdr3_aa: CASSVGPTGSNYGYTF
j_call: TRBJ1-1; v_call: TRBV29-1; clone_size: many; d_call: NA; cdr3_nt: TGCAGCGTTGAACAGCCCCTGAACACTGAAGCTTTCTTT; cdr3_aa: CSVEQPLNTEAFF
j_call: TRBJ2-7; v_call: TRBV10-3; clone_size: few; d_call: NA; cdr3_nt: TGTGCCATCAGTGAGGGGTCAGGGTCGGACTACGAGCAGTACTTC; cdr3_aa: CAISEGSGSDYEQYF
j_call: TRBJ2-7; v_call: TRBV29-1; clone_size: few; d_call: TRBD2; cdr3_nt: TGCAGCGTGCGGGGAGCGGGAGGTTCCTACGAGCAGTACTTC; cdr3_aa: CSVRGAGGSYEQYF
j_call: TRBJ2-1; v_call: TRBV9; clone_size: many; d_call: NA; cdr3_nt: TGTGCCAGCAGCGTTTCCAACTCCTACAATGAGCAGTTCTTC; cdr3_aa: CASSVSNSYNEQFF
j_call: TRBJ2-1; v_call: TRBV29-1; clone_size: NA; d_call: TRBD2; cdr3_nt: TGCAGCGTTGAAAGAACTAGCGGGGCAGGGGAGCAGTTCTTC; cdr3_aa: CSVERTSGAGEQFF
j_call: TRBJ2-2; v_call: TRBV20-1; clone_size: many; d_call: TRBD2; cdr3_nt: TGCAGTGCTAGAGACCCCGGGAGGGCCGCCGGGGAGCTGTTTTTT; cdr3_aa: CSARDPGRAAGELFF